This TCR beta chain was recovered during a study of cytomegalovirus exposure and HLA in healthy donors. The study's findings and limits: TCR sequences were mostly rare, though some public TCRs occurred in many donors.

For this clone: No antigen is known for it.

Sequenced by immunoSEQ multiplex PCR; TCRdb stores in-frame clones only, minus some. The sample holds about 280,000 clones, 88% seen once. The length of the CDR3 is 14 residues. The germline CDR1 and CDR2 sequences are MGHRA and YSYEKL. The V end was cut by 4 bases, the J end by 6 bases, with 13 bases between. The origin of this receptor is a woman aged 18-30 years in good health and CMV-seronegative. The sample comprised PBMCs. The chain has TRBV4-1 and TRBJ2-1; the D gene is possibly TRBD2 (6 bases). The CDR3 protein is CASSPPSGGNEQFF. Here the CDR3 DNA reads TGCGCCAGCAGCCCCCCTTCCGGGGGCAATGAGCAGTTCTTC.